The 14 T cell receptor beta chains below were found in one sample sequenced in a study of shared clonotypes between healthy human individuals (dated by TCRdb to between 2020 and 2021). Library creation used the immunoSEQ multiplex PCR assay. Imported from immuneACCESS, the table was reduced by TCRdb to in-frame sequences with V and J called. These copies leave out some clones; in studies compared against another copy, an unresolved V gene accounts for under half, and the cause of the remainder is not known. For this sample there are about 2.3 million clones; 85% to 95% appear just once. Of the sample, under 0.45% is held by the ten largest clones. Sequenced input: naive CD4+ T cells from PBMCs. Reading the label with the study, this specimen's cell subset or site is: CD45RA+ positively selected. These TCRs come from a young man in good health. Some clones in this sample may be carry-over from other donors' samples.

The chain employs TRBV7-2 and TRBJ2-7; either TRBD1 or TRBD2 may supply D (5 bases each). Germline-derived CDR1 and CDR2 are SGHTA and FQGNSA. This CDR3 spans 13 amino acids. Deletions cut 0 bases from V and 6 bases from J, with 9 bases between. The CDR3 DNA follows: TGTGCCAGCAGCTTAGCCGACAGCGGCGAGCAGTACTTC. It translates to CASSLADSGEQYF. Based on the CDR3 plus reference TRBV7-2 and TRBJ2-7, the full variable domain is GAGVSQSPSNKVTEKGKDVELRCDPISGHTALYWYRQSLGQGLEFLIYFQGNSAPDKSGLPSDRFSAERTGGSVSTLTIQRTQQEDSAVYLCASSLADSGEQYFGPGTRLTVT.

In regard to this clone: The sample holds other DNA sequences that translate to the same CDR3. This chain uses TRBV15 with TRBJ2-2; no reliable D call. Trimming left V 1 base short and J 1 base short, with 4 bases between. Germline V CDR1 and CDR2: LNHNV, YYDKDF (reference sequence). This CDR3 is built from 14 residues. The CDR3 sequence: CATSRVGNTGELFF. In DNA form, the CDR3 reads TGTGCCACCAGCAGAGTGGGGAACACCGGGGAGCTGTTTTTT.

J is TRBJ2-7 and V is TRBV13, with a tentative D call TRBD1 (5 bases). This CDR3 has 14 amino acids. The germline V gene encodes CDR1 PRHDT and CDR2 FYEKMQ (reference sequence). Trimming stripped 5 bases from V and 0 bases from J, with 11 bases between. This CDR3 reads CASSQPGLSYEQYF. The CDR3 nucleotides are TGTGCCAGCAGCCAACCAGGGCTCTCCTACGAGCAGTACTTC. Full variable domain (outside the CDR3, taken from reference TRBV13 and TRBJ2-7): AAGVIQSPRHLIKEKRETATLKCYPIPRHDTVYWYQQGPGQDPQFLISFYEKMQSDKGSIPDRFSAQQFSDYHSELNMSSLELGDSALYFCASSQPGLSYEQYFGPGTRLTVT.

The J gene is TRBJ2-7, the V gene TRBV5-6; TRBD1 might be the D (5 bases). Trimming removed 1 base at V and 4 bases at J, with 12 bases between. The germline V gene has CDR1 SGHDT and CDR2 YYEEEE. The CDR3 length is 14 residues. The DNA for the CDR3 is TGTGCCAGCAGCTTGAGGGCAGGGTTATACGAGCAGTACTTC. Translating it yields CASSLRAGLYEQYF.

CDR3 sequence: CASSTRGINTEAFF. CDR3 nucleotide sequence: TGTGCCAGTAGTACCCGGGGAATTAACACTGAAGCTTTCTTT. This chain uses TRBV19 with TRBJ1-1; the D is unclear. The V end was cut by 4 bases, the J end by 2 bases, with 11 bases between. The CDR3 length is 14 residues. Germline assignment: CDR1 LNHDA and CDR2 SQIVND (reference sequence).

The V and J genes are TRBV19 and TRBJ2-2; 11 bases agree with TRBD2. Per the germline V gene, CDR1 is LNHDA and CDR2 is SQIVND (reference sequence). Germline trimming cut 7 bases from V and 4 bases from J; bases unmatched to any gene: 11. CDR3 length equals 17 residues. The CDR3 sequence is CASTRLAGRGGTGELFF. CDR3 bases: TGTGCCAGTACCAGACTAGCGGGGAGGGGAGGCACCGGGGAGCTGTTTTTT.

This chain connects TRBV5-1 to TRBJ2-7; 14 positions agree with TRBD2. V gave up 5 bases and J gave up 2 bases; unmatched junction bases: 3. Germline V gene sequence: CDR1 SGHRS, CDR2 YFSETQ. This CDR3 spans 15 amino acids. The CDR3 loop reads CASRLGLAGAYEQYF. The CDR3 nucleotides read TGCGCCAGCAGACTGGGACTAGCGGGGGCCTACGAGCAGTACTTC.

V usage is TRBV27 and J usage is TRBJ1-2, with TRBD1 identical over 10 bases. The trim removed 3 bases at V and 6 bases at J, leaving 4 bases unmatched. Germline CDR1 reads MNHEY; CDR2 reads SMNVEV (reference sequence). There are 14 residues in the CDR3. The CDR3 sequence is CASSLDRGIHGYTF. The CDR3 DNA reads as TGTGCCAGCAGTTTGGACAGGGGGATACATGGCTACACCTTC.

The rearrangement joins TRBV29-1 to TRBJ1-2; 10 bases agree with TRBD1. V trimming: 7 bases; J trimming: 3 bases; junction bases outside the gene matches: 11. CDR1 and CDR2 from the germline V gene are SQVTM and ANQGSEA. The CDR3 has 15 residues. For the CDR3, the DNA is TGCAGCGCCCGAGGCCCGACAGGGGGCTACTATGGCTACACCTTC. This encodes CSARGPTGGYYGYTF.

The V call is TRBV11-2, the J call TRBJ2-5; D gene ambiguous. There are 14 residues in the CDR3. Germline-derived CDR1 and CDR2 are SGHAT and FQNNGV. V lost 7 bases and J 3 bases, leaving 15 bases between the germline ends. CDR3 coding DNA: TGTGCCAGCACCACCCGGATGGCGGAAGAGACCCAGTACTTC. As protein: CASTTRMAEETQYF.

The chain recombines TRBV5-6 with TRBJ2-7, with 7 bases that match TRBD1. CDR3 size: 16 residues. J was trimmed by 2 bases and V by 7 bases; bases with no gene match: 15. The germline gives CDR1 SGHDT, CDR2 YYEEEE. Here the CDR3 reads CASHNSRYTGAYEQYF. The CDR3 bases are TGTGCCAGCCATAATAGCCGGTATACAGGGGCCTACGAGCAGTACTTC.

The V call is TRBV28, the J call TRBJ2-3; D remains ambiguous. Trimming took 5 bases from V and 1 from J, leaving 13 bases between them. Germline V CDR1 and CDR2: MDHEN, SYDVKM. The CDR3 spans 15 residues. CDR3 bases: TGTGCCAGCAGTCCCGCCGGGTCCCGCACAGATACGCAGTATTTT. Protein product: CASSPAGSRTDTQYF.

V usage is TRBV27 and J usage is TRBJ1-1; D call uncertain. The CDR3 contains 14 residues. Trimming cost V 4 bases and J 0 bases, with 9 bases left between them. Germline lookup yields CDR1 MNHEY and CDR2 SMNVEV (reference sequence). The CDR3 here is CASSYKWVNTEAFF. CDR3 nucleotides: TGTGCCAGCAGTTACAAATGGGTGAACACTGAAGCTTTCTTT.

The genes are TRBV7-2 and TRBJ1-3; D ambiguous. The CDR3 is 14 amino acids. V dropped 5 bases and J dropped 4 bases, with 12 bases sitting between them. CDR1 is SGHTA and CDR2 is FQGNSA in the germline V gene. In DNA, the CDR3 is TGTGCCAGCAGCCCACCTATCCAGGGAAACACCATATATTTT. Translating gives CASSPPIQGNTIYF.